This paragraph reports one T cell receptor (beta chain). Its target is not known. The data derive from a study of identical twins. Only healthy Caucasians were included as donors. Unique molecular identifiers were present on cDNA, and template switching added a universal primer site. One entry per CDR3 protein results from TCRdb running MiXCR on the 5' RACE reads. The sample has under 250,000 distinct CDR3 sequences; approximately 7.9% are singletons. Notes on the study in general: It was possible that invariant MAIT and iNKT cells partly confounded the zero-insertion analyses. Memory repertoires lacked the insertion deficit that abundant cord blood beta clonotypes showed.

The same data also went into a second study, on yellow fever vaccine responses in identical twins.

Source material: CD8+ T cells sorted from blood. This TCR derives from a young woman in good health.

Here the CDR3 reads CASSGWDEQFF. Written as DNA, the CDR3 is TGCGCCAGCAGTGGTTGGGATGAGCAGTTCTTC. The genes are TRBV5-1 and TRBJ2-1; no firm D call. V was pared by 5 bases and J by 8 bases, with 8 bases between. CDR3 length equals 11 residues. CDR1 is SGHRS and CDR2 is YFSETQ in the germline V gene.